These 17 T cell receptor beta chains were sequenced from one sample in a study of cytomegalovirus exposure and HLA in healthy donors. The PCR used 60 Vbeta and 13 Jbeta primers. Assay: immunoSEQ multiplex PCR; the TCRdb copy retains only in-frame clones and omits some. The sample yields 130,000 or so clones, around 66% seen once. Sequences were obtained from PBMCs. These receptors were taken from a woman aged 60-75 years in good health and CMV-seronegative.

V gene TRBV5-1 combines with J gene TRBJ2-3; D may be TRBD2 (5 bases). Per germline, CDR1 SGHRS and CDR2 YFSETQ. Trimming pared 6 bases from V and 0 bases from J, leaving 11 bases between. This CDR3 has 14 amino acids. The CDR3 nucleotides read TGCGCCAGCAACGAGGGTTATAGCACAGATACGCAGTATTTT. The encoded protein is CASNEGYSTDTQYF.

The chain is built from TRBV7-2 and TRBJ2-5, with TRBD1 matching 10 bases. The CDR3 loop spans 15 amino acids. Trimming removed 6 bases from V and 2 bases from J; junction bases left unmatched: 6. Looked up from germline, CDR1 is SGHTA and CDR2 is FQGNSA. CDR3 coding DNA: TGTGCCAGCAGGGACAGGGGGGACCGACAAGAGACCCAGTACTTC. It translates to CASRDRGDRQETQYF.

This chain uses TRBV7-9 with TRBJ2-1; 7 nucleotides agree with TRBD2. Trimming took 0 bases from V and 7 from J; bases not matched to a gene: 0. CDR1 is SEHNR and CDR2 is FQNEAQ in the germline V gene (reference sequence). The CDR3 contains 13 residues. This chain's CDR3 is CASSLAGGNEQFF. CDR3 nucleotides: TGTGCCAGCAGCTTAGCGGGGGGGAATGAGCAGTTCTTC.

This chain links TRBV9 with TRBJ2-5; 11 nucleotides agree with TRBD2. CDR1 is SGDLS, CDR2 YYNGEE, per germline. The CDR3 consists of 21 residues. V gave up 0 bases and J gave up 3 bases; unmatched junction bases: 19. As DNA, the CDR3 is TGTGCCAGCAGCGTAGACCTCTTCCTAGCGGGGGGCGAGTTGGGAAAAGAGACCCAGTACTTC. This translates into CASSVDLFLAGGELGKETQYF.

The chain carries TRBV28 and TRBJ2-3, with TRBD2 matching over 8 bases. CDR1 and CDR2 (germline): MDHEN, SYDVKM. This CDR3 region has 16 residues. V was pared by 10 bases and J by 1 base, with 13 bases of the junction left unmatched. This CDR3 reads CATSSGREAGTDTQYF. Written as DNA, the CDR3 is TGTGCCACCTCTTCAGGGCGGGAGGCCGGCACAGATACGCAGTATTTT. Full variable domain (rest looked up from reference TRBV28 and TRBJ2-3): DVKVTQSSRYLVKRTGEKVFLECVQDMDHENMFWYRQDPGLGLRLIYFSYDVKMKEKGDIPEGYSVSREKKERFSLILESASTNQTSMYLCATSSGREAGTDTQYFGPGTRLTVL.

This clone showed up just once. The CDR3 spells CASSIGRGTRGVTDTQYF. Here the CDR3 DNA reads TGCGCCAGCAGCATTGGAAGAGGGACTAGAGGTGTGACAGATACGCAGTATTTT. V and J are TRBV5-1 and TRBJ2-3; TRBD2 matches 8 bases. From germline, CDR1 is SGHRS and CDR2 YFSETQ. The CDR3 runs 18 residues. The J segment lost 3 bases and the V segment lost 4 bases, leaving 16 bases of the junction unmatched. The whole variable domain, remainder taken from reference TRBV5-1 and TRBJ2-3, is KAGVTQTPRYLIKTRGQQVTLSCSPISGHRSVSWYQQTPGQGLQFLFEYFSETQRNKGNFPGRFSGRQFSNSRSEMNVSTLELGDSALYLCASSIGRGTRGVTDTQYFGPGTRLTVL.

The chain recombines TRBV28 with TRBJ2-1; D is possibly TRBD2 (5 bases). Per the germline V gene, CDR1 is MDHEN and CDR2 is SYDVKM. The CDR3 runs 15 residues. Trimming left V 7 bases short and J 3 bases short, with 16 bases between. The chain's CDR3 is CASKVDQRYYNEQFF. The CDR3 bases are TGTGCCAGCAAAGTGGACCAGCGGTACTACAATGAGCAGTTCTTC.

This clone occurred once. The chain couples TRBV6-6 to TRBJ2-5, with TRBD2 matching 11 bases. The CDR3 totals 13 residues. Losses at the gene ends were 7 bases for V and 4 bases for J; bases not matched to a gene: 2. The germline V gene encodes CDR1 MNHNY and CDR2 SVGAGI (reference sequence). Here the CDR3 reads CASKGTSGETQYF. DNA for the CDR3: TGTGCCAGCAAAGGGACTAGCGGAGAGACCCAGTACTTC.

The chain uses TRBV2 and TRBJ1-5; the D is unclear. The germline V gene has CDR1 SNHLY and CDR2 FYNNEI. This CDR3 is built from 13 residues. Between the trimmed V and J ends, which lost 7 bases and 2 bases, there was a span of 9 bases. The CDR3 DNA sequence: TGTGCCAGCAATCTCGGGGGCAATCAGCCCCAGCATTTT. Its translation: CASNLGGNQPQHF.

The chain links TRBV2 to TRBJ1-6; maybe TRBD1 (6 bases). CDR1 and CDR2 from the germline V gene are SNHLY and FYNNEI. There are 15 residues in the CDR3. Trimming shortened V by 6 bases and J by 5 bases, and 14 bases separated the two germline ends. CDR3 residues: CASRARQVNNSPLHF. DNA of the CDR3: TGTGCCAGCAGGGCCCGACAGGTGAATAATTCACCCCTCCACTTT.

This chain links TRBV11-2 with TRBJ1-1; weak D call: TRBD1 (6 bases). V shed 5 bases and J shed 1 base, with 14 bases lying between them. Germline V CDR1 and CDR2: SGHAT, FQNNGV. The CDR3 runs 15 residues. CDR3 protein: CASSQTGTPNTEAFF. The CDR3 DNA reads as TGTGCCAGCAGCCAAACCGGGACACCGAACACTGAAGCTTTCTTT.

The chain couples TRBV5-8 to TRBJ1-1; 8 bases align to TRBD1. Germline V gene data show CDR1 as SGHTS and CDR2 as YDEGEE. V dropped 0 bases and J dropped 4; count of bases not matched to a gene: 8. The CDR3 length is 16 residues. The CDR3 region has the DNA TGTGCCAGCAGCTTGGTTGGTGCAGGGGGCTTCACTGAAGCTTTCTTT. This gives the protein CASSLVGAGGFTEAFF.

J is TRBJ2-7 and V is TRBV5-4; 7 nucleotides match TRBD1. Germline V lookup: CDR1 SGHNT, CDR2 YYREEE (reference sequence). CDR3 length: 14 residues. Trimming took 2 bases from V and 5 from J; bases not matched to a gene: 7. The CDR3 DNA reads TGTGCCAGCAGCTTAGAGGGACAGATAAACGAGCAGTACTTC. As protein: CASSLEGQINEQYF.

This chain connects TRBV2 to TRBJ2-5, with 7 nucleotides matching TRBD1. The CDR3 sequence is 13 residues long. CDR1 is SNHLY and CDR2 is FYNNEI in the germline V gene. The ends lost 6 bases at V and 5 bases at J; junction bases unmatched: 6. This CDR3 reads CASRAGTEETQYF. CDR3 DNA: TGTGCCAGCAGGGCCGGGACAGAGGAGACCCAGTACTTC.

Written as DNA, the CDR3 is TGTGCCAGTCTACAGGGTAGCTATGGCTACACCTTC. Encoded protein: CASLQGSYGYTF. The V gene is TRBV28, the J gene TRBJ1-2; the D gene is possibly TRBD1 (6 bases). The length of the CDR3 is 12 residues. The V gene's germline CDR1 is MDHEN and CDR2 SYDVKM. The V and J ends lost 9 bases and 4 bases respectively, with 12 bases between them.

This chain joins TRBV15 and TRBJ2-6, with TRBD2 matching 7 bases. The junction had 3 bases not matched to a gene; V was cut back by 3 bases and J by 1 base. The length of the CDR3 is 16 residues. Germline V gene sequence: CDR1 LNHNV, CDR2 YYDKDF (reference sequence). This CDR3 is CATSRGGVSGANVLTF. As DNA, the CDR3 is TGTGCCACCAGCAGGGGAGGGGTTTCTGGGGCCAACGTCCTGACTTTC.

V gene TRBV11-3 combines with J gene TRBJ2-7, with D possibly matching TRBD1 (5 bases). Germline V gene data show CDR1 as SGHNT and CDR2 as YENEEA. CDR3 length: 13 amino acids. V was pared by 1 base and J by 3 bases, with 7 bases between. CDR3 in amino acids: CASSLARGYEQYF. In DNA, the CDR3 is TGTGCCAGCAGCTTAGCTAGGGGCTACGAGCAGTACTTC.